This T cell receptor (beta chain) was observed in a study of CXCR3-negative and CXCR3-positive naive CD8 T cells. Carrying UMI labels, the TRB cDNA libraries were prepared through 5' RACE. Each CDR3 protein gets one entry in TCRdb, which reprocessed the 5' RACE reads and gives no DNA. The sample data list approximately 66,000 distinct CDR3 sequences. Researchers sorted some 270,000 cells of each CD8+ T cell subset in triplicate. Study findings and constraints: Memory CD8+ cells showed much lower diversity, while both naive subsets were comparably high. With respect to TRBV-TRBJ usage, naive CXCR3-negative and CXCR3-positive cells were similar; memory differed. In CXCR3-positive naive cells, the TRB CDR3s were more hydrophobic than in CXCR3-negative naive cells.

This CDR3 comprises 17 residues. Germline assignment: CDR1 PRHDT and CDR2 FYEKMQ (reference sequence). About this clonotype itself: The antigen remains undetermined.

The source is a human donor in good health. Some clones in this sample may be carry-over from other donors' samples. Sequencing was carried out using naive CXCR3- CD8+ T cells from blood. Specified subset: CD45RO-CCR7+CD27+CD95- naive CD8+ T cells lacking CXCR3 (TNR3-). The chain carries TRBV13 and TRBJ2-7; TCRdb designates TRBD2, a call that cannot be tested without DNA. The CDR3 loop is CASSLGTSVLRDYEQYF.